This T cell receptor (beta chain) came from a study of radiation and T cells in renal cell carcinoma. Study results and limitations: Pretreatment tumor biopsies were lacking, so baseline clonotypes are unknown. Top tumor clonotypes rose in blood 2 weeks post-radiation, then contracted.

TCRdb's copy holds only in-frame clones and misses some; the assay was immunoSEQ multiplex PCR. The repertoire holds approximately 150,000 clones, approximately 87% seen once, with around 25% in the top ten. This CDR3 has 17 amino acids. Germline V gene sequence: CDR1 MNHEY, CDR2 SMNVEV (reference sequence). V lost 0 bases and J lost 3; bases outside the gene matches: 6. Regarding time point: baseline pretreatment blood. Treatment in this sample: 15 Gy SBRT to primary tumor, nephrectomy 4 weeks later. This renal cell carcinoma was of the clear cell type. About this clone: As yet, its antigen is unknown.

V usage is TRBV27 and J usage is TRBJ2-2, with 8 positions matching TRBD2. The specimen comprised blood, sampled from a patient whose treatment included radiotherapy and nephrectomy. The sequence was obtained from a woman between 45 and 65 years old with renal cell carcinoma. CDR3 DNA sequence: TGTGCCAGCAGTTTATCCCGGCGGGAGGATCACACCGGGGAGCTGTTTTTT. Its translation: CASSLSRREDHTGELFF.